The T cell receptor beta chain described here comes from a study of control samples from healthy donors and cancer patients (TCRdb year 2020). Unmatched junction bases come to 10, with V trimmed by 5 bases and J by 9 bases. CDR1 LGHDT and CDR2 YNNKEL are derived from the germline V gene (reference sequence). The CDR3 numbers 15 residues from cysteine through phenylalanine. The retained sequence is limited to the CDR3, 45 bases, with the frame set at the first base. The library relied on the immunoSEQ multiplex PCR assay. Sourced from immuneACCESS, this table was stored by TCRdb with only in-frame sequences that have V and J called. A share of the clones is absent; for the studies checked, an unresolved V gene accounts for under half, and the remainder has no known explanation. This sample is represented by about 130,000 clones; 80% to 95% of them were singletons. The ten largest clones represent around 5.1% of the sample.

As for this clone: Its antigen specificity is not known. Base qualities are not provided; no much larger clone lies one nucleotide away.

The sample comprised blood. The rearranged chain carries TRBV3-1 (or the pseudogene TRBV3-2) and TRBJ1-6, and 7 junctional nucleotides match TRBD1. This clonotype was sampled from a man aged 18 to 29 in good health. The DNA sequence reads TGTGCCAGCAGCGGGATGGCAGGGGGGTCTTCACCCCTCCACTTT. It translates to CASSGMAGGSSPLHF.